This T cell receptor beta chain is drawn from a study of radiation and T cells in renal cell carcinoma. Treatment indicated: 15 Gy SBRT to primary tumor, nephrectomy 4 weeks later. Profiling relied on immunoSEQ multiplex PCR, and the TCRdb table lists in-frame clones only, not all of them. The sample lists 15,000 to 20,000 clones; under 55% were seen once. With respect to this clone: As yet, its antigen is unknown.

CDR3 length: 13 amino acids. Germline loops: CDR1 SNHLY, CDR2 FYNNEI. The V gene lost 7 bases and the J gene lost 3 bases, with 10 bases spanning the gap. Study-wide results and limits: Dominant CDR3 motifs were more common in irradiated tumors than controls.

The specimen comprised tumor tissue, sampled from a patient whose treatment included radiotherapy and nephrectomy. The TCR sequence derives from a man between 50 and 59 years old with renal cell carcinoma. The chain recombines TRBV2 with TRBJ1-5; D is ambiguous. CDR3 protein: CASTGWVNQPQHF. CDR3 in DNA: TGTGCCAGCACCGGGTGGGTCAATCAGCCCCAGCATTTT.